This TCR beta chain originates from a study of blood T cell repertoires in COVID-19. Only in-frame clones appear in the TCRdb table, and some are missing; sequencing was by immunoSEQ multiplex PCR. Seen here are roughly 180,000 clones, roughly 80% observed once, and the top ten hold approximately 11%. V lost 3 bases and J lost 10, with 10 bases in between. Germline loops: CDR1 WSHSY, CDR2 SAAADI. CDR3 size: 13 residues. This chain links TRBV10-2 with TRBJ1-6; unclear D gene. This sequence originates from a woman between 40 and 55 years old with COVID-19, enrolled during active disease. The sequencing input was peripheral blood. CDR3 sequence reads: CASSDGQRSPLHF. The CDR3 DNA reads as TGCGCCAGCAGTGATGGCCAGAGGTCACCCCTCCACTTT.